A single sample gave rise to the 7 T cell receptor beta chains below, sequenced in a study of Ad26.COV2.S vaccination and SARS-CoV-2 variants. Libraries were prepared by immunoSEQ multiplex PCR; TCRdb keeps only in-frame clonotypes and omits some of them. The table shows approximately 410,000 clones, with around 92% occurring only once. Regarding treatment: roughly 19 received Ad26.COV2.S at low or high dose, single or two shots; 5 received placebo; per-sample allocation not given. Sample collection was performed on day 63 after the first vaccine or placebo injection. Sequenced here: peripheral blood, sampled in a trial of Ad26.COV2.S vaccine versus placebo. The receptors shown here come from a person aged 18-65 years who received the Ad26.COV2.S COVID-19 vaccine or a placebo.

The J gene is TRBJ2-5, the V gene TRBV23-1; no clear D gene. TRBV23-1 belongs to the ORF category, with a function that is uncertain. This CDR3 contains 14 residues. Trimming removed 2 bases from V and 2 bases from J, with 9 bases in between. CDR3 residues: CASSQGYGQETQYF. The CDR3 nucleotides read TGCGCCAGCAGTCAAGGTTATGGACAAGAGACCCAGTACTTC.

A single count supports this clone. This chain joins TRBV19 and TRBJ1-1, with D unclear. The CDR3 sequence is 12 residues long. Germline V lookup: CDR1 LNHDA, CDR2 SQIVND (reference sequence). With 5 bases removed from V and 11 bases from J, the gap between germline ends came to 15 bases. In DNA form, the CDR3 reads TGTGCCAGTAGTCTTGGGCCAGATCGGGCTTTCTTT. This codes for CASSLGPDRAFF.

This clone occurred once. This chain links TRBV10-1 with TRBJ2-4; the D is unclear. Trimming shortened V by 0 bases and J by 6 bases, and 6 bases separated the two germline ends. Germline CDR1 and CDR2: WNHNN and SYGVQD (reference sequence). The CDR3 spans 13 residues. CDR3 bases: TGCGCCAGCAGTGAGTCGGCAGGAAACATTCAGTACTTC. Encoded protein: CASSESAGNIQYF.

V is TRBV28 and J is TRBJ2-7; 14 bases are shared with TRBD2. Trimming took 7 bases from V and 3 from J; bases not matched to a gene: 5. In germline, CDR1 is MDHEN, CDR2 SYDVKM. The CDR3 length is 15 residues. The CDR3 sequence: CASIPGTSGGYEQYF. CDR3 nucleotide sequence: TGTGCCAGCATTCCCGGGACTAGCGGGGGCTACGAGCAGTACTTC.

The J gene is TRBJ2-3, the V gene TRBV3-1 (or the pseudogene TRBV3-2), with TRBD2 matching 12 bases. The J segment lost 1 base and the V segment lost 1 base, leaving 9 bases of the junction unmatched. The CDR3 extends over 19 amino acids. Germline V lookup: CDR1 LGHDT, CDR2 YNNKEL (reference sequence). The CDR3 here is CASSQVPSGGARGTDTQYF. The CDR3 region has the DNA TGTGCCAGCAGCCAAGTTCCTAGCGGGGGGGCCCGAGGCACAGATACGCAGTATTTT.

This sequence joins TRBV27 and TRBJ2-6; D is unresolved. Trimming cost V 4 bases and J 0 bases, with 4 bases left between them. The length of the CDR3 is 14 residues. Germline V gene data show CDR1 as MNHEY and CDR2 as SMNVEV (reference sequence). CDR3 region: CASSWPSGANVLTF. The CDR3 DNA sequence: TGTGCCAGCAGTTGGCCCTCTGGGGCCAACGTCCTGACTTTC.

The chain joins TRBV27 to TRBJ2-2; 10 bases are shared with TRBD2. CDR3 length equals 18 residues. The V segment lost 0 bases and the J segment 7 bases; nucleotides outside the gene matches: 11. Germline CDR1 MNHEY, CDR2 SMNVEV (reference sequence). The CDR3 sequence: CASSLSIAGGPRGGELFF. The CDR3 nucleotides read TGTGCCAGCAGTTTATCGATAGCGGGGGGCCCTAGGGGCGGGGAGCTGTTTTTT.